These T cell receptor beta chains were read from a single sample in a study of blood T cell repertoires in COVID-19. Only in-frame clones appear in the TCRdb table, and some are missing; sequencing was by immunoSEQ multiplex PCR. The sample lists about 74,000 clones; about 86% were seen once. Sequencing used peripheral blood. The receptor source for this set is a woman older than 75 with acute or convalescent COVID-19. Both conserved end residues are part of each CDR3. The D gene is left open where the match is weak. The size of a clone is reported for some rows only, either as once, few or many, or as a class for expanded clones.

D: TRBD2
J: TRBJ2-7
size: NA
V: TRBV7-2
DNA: TGTGCCAGCAGCTCCGAGGCGGGAGGAAGCTACGAGCAGTACTTC
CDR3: CASSSEAGGSYEQYF

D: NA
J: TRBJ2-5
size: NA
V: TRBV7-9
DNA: TGTGCCAGCAGCTTGGGTCTTACAGGCGGAGAGGAGACCCAGTACTTC
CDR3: CASSLGLTGGEETQYF

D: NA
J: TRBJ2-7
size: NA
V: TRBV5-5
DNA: TGTGCCAGCAGCTTGGAGGGGGTGGGCTTCTACGAGCAGTACTTC
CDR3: CASSLEGVGFYEQYF

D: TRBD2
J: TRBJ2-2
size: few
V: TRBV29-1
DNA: TGCAGCGTGCCAAAACCGGGACTAGCGGGTACCGGGGAGCTGTTTTTT
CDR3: CSVPKPGLAGTGELFF

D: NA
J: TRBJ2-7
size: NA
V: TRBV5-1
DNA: TGCGCCAGCACCTTGGAGGGCAGGGCCTACGAGCAGTACTTC
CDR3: CASTLEGRAYEQYF

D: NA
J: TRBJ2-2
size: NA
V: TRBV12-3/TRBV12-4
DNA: TGTGCCAGCAGTTCGAGGCCGGGCGGGGAGCTGTTTTTT
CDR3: CASSSRPGGELFF

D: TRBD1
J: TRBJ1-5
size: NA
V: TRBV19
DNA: TGTGCCAGTAGTATATTAGGGGGCGGCAATCAGCCCCAGCATTTT
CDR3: CASSILGGGNQPQHF

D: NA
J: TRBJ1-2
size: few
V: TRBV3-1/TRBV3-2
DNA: TGTGCCAGCAGCCAAGAAAGGGAGATGGACTATGGCTACACCTTC
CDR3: CASSQEREMDYGYTF

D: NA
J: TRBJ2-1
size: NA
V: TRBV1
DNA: TGCACCAGCACCCTCTCCAAACGGGGGGTCAATGAGCAGTTCTTC
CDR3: CTSTLSKRGVNEQFF

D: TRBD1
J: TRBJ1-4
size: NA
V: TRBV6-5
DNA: TGTGCCAGCAGTCGAATAGGACAGGAGAATGAAAAACTGTTTTTT
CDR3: CASSRIGQENEKLFF

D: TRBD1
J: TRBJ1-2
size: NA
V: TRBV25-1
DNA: TGTGCCAGCAGTGGGAGCAGGGGGCTTTTTGGCTACACCTTC
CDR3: CASSGSRGLFGYTF

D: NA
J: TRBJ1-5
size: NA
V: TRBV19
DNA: TGTGCCAGTACAGGGGTTCATGGCAATCAGCCCCAGCATTTT
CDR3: CASTGVHGNQPQHF

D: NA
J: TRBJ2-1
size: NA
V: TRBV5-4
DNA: TGTGCCAGCAGCCACAGGGATTTCTACAATGAGCAGTTCTTC
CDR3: CASSHRDFYNEQFF

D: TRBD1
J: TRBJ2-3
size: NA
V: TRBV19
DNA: TGTGCCAGTAGCTGGACAGGGGGAAACACAGATACGCAGTATTTT
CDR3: CASSWTGGNTDTQYF

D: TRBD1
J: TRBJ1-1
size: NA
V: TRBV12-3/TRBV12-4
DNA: TGTGCCAGCAGTTCAGGGGGCTTGGCTGAAGCTTTCTTT
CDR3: CASSSGGLAEAFF

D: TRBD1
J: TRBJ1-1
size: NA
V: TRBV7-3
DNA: TGTGCCAGCAGCCGGGACAGGGACACTGAAGCTTTCTTT
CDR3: CASSRDRDTEAFF

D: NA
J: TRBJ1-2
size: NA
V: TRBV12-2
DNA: TGTGCAAGTCGCTCTCCACCCTCTCAGTGGGGACTCTTC
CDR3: CASRSPPSQWGLF

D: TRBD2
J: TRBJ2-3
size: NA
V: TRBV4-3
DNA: TGCGCCAGCAGCCAGAGCGGGGGCCATGCAGATACGCAGTATTTT
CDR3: CASSQSGGHADTQYF

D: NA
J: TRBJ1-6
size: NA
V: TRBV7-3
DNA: TGTGCCAGCAGCTTAACCGGGGATGGTTCACCCCTCCACTTT
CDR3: CASSLTGDGSPLHF

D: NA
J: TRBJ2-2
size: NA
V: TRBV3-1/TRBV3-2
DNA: TGTGCTAGTGGGCTAGGGGAGCTGTTTTTT
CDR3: CASGLGELFF

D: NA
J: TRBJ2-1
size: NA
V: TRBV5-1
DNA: TGCGCCAGCAGCCTTGACTATCAAGCCTACAATGAGCAGTTCTTC
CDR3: CASSLDYQAYNEQFF

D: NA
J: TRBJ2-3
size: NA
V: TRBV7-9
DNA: TGTGCCAGCAGCCAAGGGCAGGGAGATACGCAGTATTTT
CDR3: CASSQGQGDTQYF

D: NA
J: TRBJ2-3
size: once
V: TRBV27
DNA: TGTGCCAGCAGTAACGAGGATACGCAGTATTTT
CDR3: CASSNEDTQYF

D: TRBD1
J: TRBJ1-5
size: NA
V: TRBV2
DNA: TGTGCCAGAACAGGGGGTACCTCCCCTAGCAATCAGCCCCAGCATTTT
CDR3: CARTGGTSPSNQPQHF

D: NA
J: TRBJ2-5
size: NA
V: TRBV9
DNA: TGTGCCAGCAGCGTAGTAGGAGGGACCGCGGTGTACTTC
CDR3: CASSVVGGTAVYF

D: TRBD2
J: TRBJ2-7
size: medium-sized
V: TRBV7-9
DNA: TGTGCCAGCAGCCCACCTGGGACTAGTCTTACCTACGAGCAGTACTTC
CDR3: CASSPPGTSLTYEQYF

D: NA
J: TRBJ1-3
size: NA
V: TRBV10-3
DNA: TGTGCCATCAGCACAGGGTACGGAAACACCATATATTTT
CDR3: CAISTGYGNTIYF

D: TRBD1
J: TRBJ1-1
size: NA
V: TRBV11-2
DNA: TGTGCCAGCAGCACGAGGACAGGGAGTAGCACTGAAGCTTTCTTT
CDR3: CASSTRTGSSTEAFF

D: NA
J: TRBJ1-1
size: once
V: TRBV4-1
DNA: TGCGCCAGCAGCCAAACAGGGAAGGGCACTGAAGCTTTCTTT
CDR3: CASSQTGKGTEAFF

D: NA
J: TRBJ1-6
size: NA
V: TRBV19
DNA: TGTGCCAGTAGTGTCGGTAGGGGGAATTCACCCCTCCACTTT
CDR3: CASSVGRGNSPLHF

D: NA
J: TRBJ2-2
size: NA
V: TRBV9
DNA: TGTGCCAGCAGCTCCTCAGGAGGGGCTGGTTACACCGGGGAGCTGTTTTTT
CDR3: CASSSSGGAGYTGELFF

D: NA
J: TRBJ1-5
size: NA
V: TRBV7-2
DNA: TGTGCCAGCAGCTTAAGGGGGAACAATCAGCCCCAGCATTTT
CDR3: CASSLRGNNQPQHF

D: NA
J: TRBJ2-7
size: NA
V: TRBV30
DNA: TGTGCCTGGACTCGGGCCGTGGGATGGGACTTAAGAAACTACGAGCAGTACTTC
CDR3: CAWTRAVGWDLRNYEQYF

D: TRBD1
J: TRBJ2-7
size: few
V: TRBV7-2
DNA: TGTGCCAGCAGCTCCCCGGGACAGACCTACGAGCAGTACTTC
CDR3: CASSSPGQTYEQYF

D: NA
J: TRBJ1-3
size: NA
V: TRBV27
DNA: TGTGCCAGCAGTCCATCAGCAGGGTTGACCACCATATATTTT
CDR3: CASSPSAGLTTIYF

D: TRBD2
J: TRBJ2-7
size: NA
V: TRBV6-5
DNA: TGTGCCAGCAGTCCGGGGGGGGCCATACACTACGAGCAGTACTTC
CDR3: CASSPGGAIHYEQYF

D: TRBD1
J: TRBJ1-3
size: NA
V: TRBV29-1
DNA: TGCAGCGTTCGACTAGGGACAGACTCTGGAAACACCATATATTTT
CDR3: CSVRLGTDSGNTIYF

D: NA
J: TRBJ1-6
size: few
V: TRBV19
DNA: TGTGCCAGTAGTTCGGGACTGAGGGATTCACCCCTCCACTTT
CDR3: CASSSGLRDSPLHF

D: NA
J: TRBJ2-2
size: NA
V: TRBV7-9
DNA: TGTGCCAGCAGCTTAGTAGGTACAGTGAACACCGGGGAGCTGTTTTTT
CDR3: CASSLVGTVNTGELFF

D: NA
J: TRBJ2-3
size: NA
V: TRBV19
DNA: TGTGCCAGTAGATGGGCCTCAGATACGCAGTATTTT
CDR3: CASRWASDTQYF

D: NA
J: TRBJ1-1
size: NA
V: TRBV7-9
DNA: TGTGCCAGCAGCTTCCTGGAGACTGAAGCTTTCTTT
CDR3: CASSFLETEAFF

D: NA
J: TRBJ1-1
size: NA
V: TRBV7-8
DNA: TGTGCCAGCAGCTTAGGAGGGTTCGGGATCGAAGCTTTCTTT
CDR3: CASSLGGFGIEAFF

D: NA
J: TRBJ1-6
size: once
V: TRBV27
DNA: TGTGCCAGCAAGGTAGGGGCTTCACCCCTCCACTTT
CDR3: CASKVGASPLHF

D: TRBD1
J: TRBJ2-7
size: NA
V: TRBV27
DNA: TGTGCCAGCAGGACAGGGGACTCCTACGAGCAGTACTTC
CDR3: CASRTGDSYEQYF

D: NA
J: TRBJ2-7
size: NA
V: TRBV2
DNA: TGTGCCAGCAGCAAAACAGGGTATACCTACGAGCAGTACTTC
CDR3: CASSKTGYTYEQYF

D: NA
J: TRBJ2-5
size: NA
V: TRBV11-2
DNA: TGTGCCAGCAGCTTAGATCGACTGCAAGAGACCCAGTACTTC
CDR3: CASSLDRLQETQYF

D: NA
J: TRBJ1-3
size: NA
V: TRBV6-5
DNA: TGTGCCAGCAGCGCAACATCAGGGACTGGAAACACCATATATTTT
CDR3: CASSATSGTGNTIYF

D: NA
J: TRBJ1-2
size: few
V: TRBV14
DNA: TGTGCCAGCTCGTTCTCGGGGGGTGCTGGCTACACCTTC
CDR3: CASSFSGGAGYTF

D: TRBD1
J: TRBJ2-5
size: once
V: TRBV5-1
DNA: TGCGCCAGCAGCTTTACAGGGGGCGGGGAAGAGACCCAGTACTTC
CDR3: CASSFTGGGEETQYF

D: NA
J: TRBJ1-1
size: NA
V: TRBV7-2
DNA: TGTGCCAGCAGCCGCGAGGGAGGGAACACTGAAGCTTTCTTT
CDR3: CASSREGGNTEAFF

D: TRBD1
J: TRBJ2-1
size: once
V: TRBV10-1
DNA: TGCGCCAGCAGTGAGTCGACAGGGGGCATTGAGCAGTTCTTC
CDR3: CASSESTGGIEQFF

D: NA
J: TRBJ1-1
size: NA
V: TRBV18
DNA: TGTGCCAGCTCACCAATGGGGGGGGAGAACACTGAAGCTTTCTTT
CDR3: CASSPMGGENTEAFF

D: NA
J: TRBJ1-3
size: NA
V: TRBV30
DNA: TGTGCCTGGAGTGCGGCAGGGGGAAACACCATATATTTT
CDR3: CAWSAAGGNTIYF

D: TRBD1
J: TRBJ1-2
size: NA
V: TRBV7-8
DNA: TGTGCCAGCAGCTTAATTCGGCAGGGGGGAGGCTACACCTTC
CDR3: CASSLIRQGGGYTF

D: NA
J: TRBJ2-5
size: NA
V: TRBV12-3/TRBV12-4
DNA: TGTGCCAGCAGCCCCAGGGGGGCAGAGACCCAGTACTTC
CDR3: CASSPRGAETQYF

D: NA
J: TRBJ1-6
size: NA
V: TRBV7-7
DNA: TGTGCTAGCAGCCCCACGCCCGGAGCACCCCTCCACTTT
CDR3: CASSPTPGAPLHF

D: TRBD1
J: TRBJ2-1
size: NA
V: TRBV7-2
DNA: TGTGCCAGCAGCTTTAGTCCGGGACAGGGGAATGAGCAGTTCTTC
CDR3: CASSFSPGQGNEQFF

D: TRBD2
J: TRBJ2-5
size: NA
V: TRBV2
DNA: TGTGCCAGCAGTGGGACTAGCGTCGAGACCCAGTACTTC
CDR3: CASSGTSVETQYF

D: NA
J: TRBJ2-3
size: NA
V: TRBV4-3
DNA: TGCGCCAGCAGCCAAGACTCCACAGATACGCAGTATTTT
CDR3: CASSQDSTDTQYF